The 2 T cell receptor beta chains listed next were all sequenced from one sample in a study of T cell responses to AZD1222 COVID-19 vaccine (dated by TCRdb to the early 2020s). The time point label, read with the paper, signifies: baseline before first vaccination. Library construction relied on the immunoSEQ multiplex PCR assay. TCRdb holds this immuneACCESS table with in-frame rearrangements only. Some clones are missing; in checked studies, unresolved V genes explain under half, and the rest has no known cause. This sample holds about 92,000 clones; approximately 90% were observed only once. 2.5% to 3% of the sample is taken by the ten largest. Material: peripheral blood, obtained on day 0 of AZD1222 vaccination. Receptors were obtained from an adult in good health.

The chain uses TRBV3-1 (or the pseudogene TRBV3-2) and TRBJ2-1; TRBD2 aligns across 10 bases. The V gene's germline CDR1 is LGHDT and CDR2 YNNKEL (reference sequence). Trimming at V came to 5 bases and at J to 4 bases, leaving 17 bases not matched to a gene. The CDR3 totals 19 residues. CDR3 protein: CASSTRAGGPPDRYNEQFF. The CDR3 coding sequence is TGTGCCAGCAGCACCCGAGCGGGAGGGCCCCCGGACCGGTACAATGAGCAGTTCTTC.

The chain combines TRBV18 with TRBJ2-1; D perhaps matches TRBD1 (6 bases). V lost 6 bases and J 8 bases, leaving 17 bases between the germline ends. The germline V gene has CDR1 KGHSH and CDR2 LQKENI. This CDR3 is 14 amino acids long. The CDR3 region has the DNA TGTGCCAGCTCTCTCGGACAGAGTACGGATGAGCAGTTCTTC. Encoded protein: CASSLGQSTDEQFF.